This record concerns one TCR beta chain sequence. This specimen belongs to a study of cytomegalovirus exposure and HLA in healthy donors. Looking at the study overall: In an earlier analysis, around 100 million unique TCR beta sequences were found from about 179 million T cells.

Researchers ran the PCR with 60 Vbeta and 13 Jbeta primers. Data came from immunoSEQ multiplex PCR; TCRdb stores just in-frame clones and leaves some out. This sample carries 120,000 to 150,000 clones, about 80% of them seen once, and the ten largest clones take approximately 1.8%. The CDR3 contains 15 residues. J lost 7 bases, V lost 5 bases, and 9 bases had no gene match. In germline, CDR1 is LNHDA, CDR2 SQIVND (reference sequence). Sequencing was performed on PBMCs. The V call is TRBV19, the J call TRBJ2-1, with 9 bases aligning to TRBD2. This receptor was identified in a man aged 40-49 years in good health and CMV-seronegative. The CDR3, as DNA: TGTGCCAGTAGTGACCCGGGACTAGCTTTAAATGAGCAGTTCTTC. Amino acid sequence: CASSDPGLALNEQFF. Full variable domain (rest looked up from reference TRBV19 and TRBJ2-1): DGGITQSPKYLFRKEGQNVTLSCEQNLNHDAMYWYRQDPGQGLRLIYYSQIVNDFQKGDIAEGYSVSREKKESFPLTVTSAQKNPTAFYLCASSDPGLALNEQFFGPGTRLTVL.